Listed below are T cell receptor beta chains from one sample, sequenced in a study of blood T cell repertoires in COVID-19. Data came from immunoSEQ multiplex PCR; TCRdb stores just in-frame clones and leaves some out. The sample lists roughly 120,000 clones; 80% were seen once. The sequenced sample was peripheral blood. Every receptor here comes from a man in his 70s with acute or convalescent COVID-19. CDR3s include the opening cysteine and the closing phenylalanine or tryptophan. Each record gives: CDR3 protein, CDR3 DNA, V gene, D gene, J gene, clone size. D genes are given only for firm matches. Size values are once, few and many counts, or a class for expanded clones, and some rows have none.

CDR3: CASSPAGVYGYTF; DNA: TGTGCCAGCTCACCTGCGGGGGTCTATGGCTACACCTTC; V: TRBV18; D: .; J: TRBJ1-2; size: .
CDR3: CASGLMGQERYEQYF; DNA: TGCGCCAGCGGGCTTATGGGACAGGAGCGCTACGAGCAGTACTTC; V: TRBV5-1; D: TRBD1; J: TRBJ2-7; size: .
CDR3: CASSPTDRENNEQFF; DNA: TGCGCCAGCAGCCCTACGGACAGGGAAAACAATGAGCAGTTCTTC; V: TRBV5-1; D: TRBD1; J: TRBJ2-1; size: .
CDR3: CASSLGTEGPEAFF; DNA: TGCGCCAGCAGCTTGGGGACAGAGGGCCCTGAAGCTTTCTTT; V: TRBV5-1; D: .; J: TRBJ1-1; size: .
CDR3: CASSPRMGKTDSPLHF; DNA: TGTGCCAGCTCACCAAGGATGGGGAAGACAGATTCACCCCTCCACTTT; V: TRBV18; D: .; J: TRBJ1-6; size: once
CDR3: CASRGGPRQQFF; DNA: TGTGCCAGCAGGGGAGGGCCACGTCAGCAGTTCTTC; V: TRBV28; D: TRBD2; J: TRBJ2-1; size: .
CDR3: CASGRGKGFGEAFF; DNA: TGCGCCAGCGGTCGGGGGAAGGGGTTCGGTGAAGCTTTCTTT; V: TRBV5-1; D: .; J: TRBJ1-1; size: .
CDR3: CASAWTGRETQYF; DNA: TGCGCCAGCGCTTGGACAGGGAGGGAGACCCAGTACTTC; V: TRBV10-2; D: TRBD1; J: TRBJ2-5; size: .
CDR3: CASSVGQAYGYTF; DNA: TGTGCCAGCAGTGTGGGACAGGCCTATGGCTACACCTTC; V: TRBV25-1; D: TRBD1; J: TRBJ1-2; size: once
CDR3: CASSSRGLGQPQHF; DNA: TGTGCCAGCAGTTCGAGGGGGCTAGGGCAGCCCCAGCATTTT; V: TRBV6-5; D: TRBD1; J: TRBJ1-5; size: .
CDR3: CASAASGIQETQYF; DNA: TGTGCCAGTGCGGCGTCGGGGATCCAAGAGACCCAGTACTTC; V: TRBV19; D: .; J: TRBJ2-5; size: .
CDR3: CASSEGETKKLFF; DNA: TGTGCCAGCAGTGAAGGGGAGACGAAAAAACTGTTTTTT; V: TRBV6-1; D: .; J: TRBJ1-4; size: .
CDR3: CASSSPAGGNTGELFF; DNA: TGTGCCAGCAGCTCCCCGGCAGGGGGCAACACCGGGGAGCTGTTTTTT; V: TRBV11-2; D: TRBD1; J: TRBJ2-2; size: few
CDR3: CASSQDGLAAFEQFF; DNA: TGCGCCAGCAGCCAAGATGGCCTAGCGGCGTTTGAGCAGTTCTTC; V: TRBV4-1; D: TRBD2; J: TRBJ2-1; size: .
CDR3: CASSYSSGPNQPQHF; DNA: TGTGCCAGCAGTTACTCTTCAGGGCCTAATCAGCCCCAGCATTTT; V: TRBV6-2/TRBV6-3; D: .; J: TRBJ1-5; size: .
CDR3: CASSSTGCTEAFF; DNA: TGTGCCAGCAGCTCAACAGGGTGCACTGAAGCTTTCTTT; V: TRBV7-2; D: .; J: TRBJ1-1; size: .
CDR3: CASSLPSGGRSTGELFF; DNA: TGTGCCAGCAGCTTACCCTCGGGGGGGCGGAGCACCGGGGAGCTGTTTTTT; V: TRBV7-2; D: TRBD2; J: TRBJ2-2; size: few
CDR3: CASRAHDGTEAFF; DNA: TGCGCCAGCAGAGCTCACGATGGCACTGAAGCTTTCTTT; V: TRBV23-1; D: .; J: TRBJ1-1; size: .
CDR3: CASSFDRGTGELFF; DNA: TGTGCCAGCAGTTTTGACAGGGGCACCGGGGAGCTGTTTTTT; V: TRBV6-5; D: TRBD1; J: TRBJ2-2; size: .
CDR3: CASTKNSGDTGELFF; DNA: TGTGCCAGCACCAAGAATAGCGGGGACACCGGGGAGCTGTTTTTT; V: TRBV7-2; D: TRBD2; J: TRBJ2-2; size: few
CDR3: CATSRTRGSGNTIYF; DNA: TGTGCCACCAGCAGAACCAGGGGATCCGGAAACACCATATATTTT; V: TRBV15; D: .; J: TRBJ1-3; size: .
CDR3: CASSNKAQGGSSPLHF; DNA: TGTGCCAGCAGCAATAAGGCCCAGGGCGGGAGCTCACCCCTCCACTTT; V: TRBV7-2; D: .; J: TRBJ1-6; size: .
CDR3: CASSLFLSGNTGELFF; DNA: TGTGCCAGCAGTTTATTCTTGTCGGGGAACACCGGGGAGCTGTTTTTT; V: TRBV28; D: .; J: TRBJ2-2; size: few
CDR3: CASSPPGGDGYTF; DNA: TGTGCCAGCAGTCCTCCGGGGGGCGATGGCTACACCTTC; V: TRBV11-2; D: .; J: TRBJ1-2; size: .
CDR3: CASSVSGGTTDTQYF; DNA: TGCGCCAGCAGCGTTAGCGGGGGCACCACAGATACGCAGTATTTT; V: TRBV5-1; D: TRBD2; J: TRBJ2-3; size: .
CDR3: CASSLDRGYEQYF; DNA: TGCGCCAGCAGCTTGGACAGGGGGTACGAGCAGTACTTC; V: TRBV5-1; D: TRBD1; J: TRBJ2-7; size: .
CDR3: CASSSTGRGYYEQYF; DNA: TGTGCCAGCTCATCAACGGGTCGGGGGTACTACGAGCAGTACTTC; V: TRBV18; D: .; J: TRBJ2-7; size: .
CDR3: CASTGGGNYGYTF; DNA: TGTGCCAGCACCGGGGGGGGGAACTATGGCTACACCTTC; V: TRBV28; D: .; J: TRBJ1-2; size: .
CDR3: CASSQVVGTGGVGTEAFF; DNA: TGCGCCAGCAGCCAAGTAGTCGGGACAGGGGGTGTCGGCACTGAAGCTTTCTTT; V: TRBV4-1; D: TRBD1; J: TRBJ1-1; size: .
CDR3: CASSLARRGNTEAFF; DNA: TGTGCCAGCAGTTTGGCTCGACGGGGGAACACTGAAGCTTTCTTT; V: TRBV28; D: .; J: TRBJ1-1; size: .
CDR3: CASSQTTGTSGYNEQFF; DNA: TGTGCCAGCAGCCAAACCACCGGGACTAGCGGATACAATGAGCAGTTCTTC; V: TRBV3-1/TRBV3-2; D: TRBD2; J: TRBJ2-1; size: .
CDR3: CASSRLSTGSRETQYF; DNA: TGTGCCAGCAGCCGCCTTAGCACAGGGAGTCGGGAGACCCAGTACTTC; V: TRBV3-1/TRBV3-2; D: .; J: TRBJ2-5; size: few
CDR3: CASSVADTGELFF; DNA: TGTGCCAGCAGCGTAGCGGACACCGGGGAGCTGTTTTTT; V: TRBV9; D: .; J: TRBJ2-2; size: .
CDR3: CASSEGTSPGGYGYTF; DNA: TGTGCCAGCAGTGAAGGGACATCTCCGGGGGGCTATGGCTACACCTTC; V: TRBV6-1; D: .; J: TRBJ1-2; size: .
CDR3: CASRGRGYGYTF; DNA: TGTGCCAGCAGGGGACGGGGGTATGGCTACACCTTC; V: TRBV6-1; D: .; J: TRBJ1-2; size: .
CDR3: CASSLGGRGGGSGNTIYF; DNA: TGTGCCAGCAGCTTAGGGGGCAGGGGTGGCGGCTCTGGAAACACCATATATTTT; V: TRBV13; D: .; J: TRBJ1-3; size: once
CDR3: CASSFRQGSTDTQYF; DNA: TGCGCCAGCAGCTTTCGACAGGGTAGCACAGATACGCAGTATTTT; V: TRBV5-1; D: TRBD1; J: TRBJ2-3; size: .
CDR3: CASSEGTGSYNEQFF; DNA: TGTGCCAGCTCGGAGGGGACTGGCTCCTACAATGAGCAGTTCTTC; V: TRBV18; D: .; J: TRBJ2-1; size: .
CDR3: CAISARDGDTQYF; DNA: TGTGCCATCAGTGCGCGGGACGGAGATACGCAGTATTTT; V: TRBV10-3; D: .; J: TRBJ2-3; size: .
CDR3: CASSYSGGAKNIQYF; DNA: TGTGCCAGCAGTTACTCGGGGGGAGCCAAAAACATTCAGTACTTC; V: TRBV6-5; D: .; J: TRBJ2-4; size: .
CDR3: CASSQRKDREDYGYTF; DNA: TGTGCCAGCAGCCAACGGAAAGACAGGGAGGACTATGGCTACACCTTC; V: TRBV7-2; D: TRBD1; J: TRBJ1-2; size: .